Below, one T cell receptor beta chain is given with its context. The data derive from a study of blood T cell repertoires in COVID-19. In terms of age and location, participants ranged from roughly 18 to 100 years and lived in about 25 US areas. Data came from immunoSEQ multiplex PCR; TCRdb stores just in-frame clones and leaves some out. The data contain 150,000 to 200,000 clones, 87% of them singletons. CDR1 is LGHDT and CDR2 is YNNKEL in the germline V gene (reference sequence). The germline V and J ends were trimmed by 0 bases and 9 bases, with 14 bases remaining between them. The CDR3 is 14 amino acids.

The chain is built from TRBV3-1 (or the pseudogene TRBV3-2) and TRBJ2-5; D possibly corresponds to TRBD1 (5 bases). Source material: PBMCs or T cells enriched from blood (not recorded which). The clonotype was recovered from a woman in her thirties who had recovered from COVID-19. DNA for the CDR3: TGTGCCAGCAGCCAAGAACGAAGGGGCTCGTCCCAGTACTTC. Translating gives CASSQERRGSSQYF.